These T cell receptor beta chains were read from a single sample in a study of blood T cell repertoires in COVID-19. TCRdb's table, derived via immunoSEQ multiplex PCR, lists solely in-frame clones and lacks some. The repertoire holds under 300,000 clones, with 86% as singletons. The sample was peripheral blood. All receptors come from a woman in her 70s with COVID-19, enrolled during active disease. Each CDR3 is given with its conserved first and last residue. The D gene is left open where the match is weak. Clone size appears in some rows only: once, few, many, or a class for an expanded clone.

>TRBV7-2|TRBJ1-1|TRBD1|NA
CASSFDRGDTEAFF
TGTGCCAGCAGCTTCGACAGGGGTGACACTGAAGCTTTCTTT
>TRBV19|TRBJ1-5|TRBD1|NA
CASSSGQTYQPQHF
TGTGCCAGTAGCTCGGGACAGACCTATCAGCCCCAGCATTTT
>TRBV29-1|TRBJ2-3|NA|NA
CSVPPMRQGTDTQYF
TGCAGCGTTCCCCCCATGAGACAGGGCACAGATACGCAGTATTTT
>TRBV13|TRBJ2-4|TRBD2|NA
CASSASGGLTKNIQYF
TGTGCCAGCAGTGCTAGCGGGGGGCTTACCAAAAACATTCAGTACTTC
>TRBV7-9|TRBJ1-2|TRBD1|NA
CASSPYRDRGPNYGYTF
TGTGCCAGCAGCCCTTACCGGGACAGGGGGCCGAACTATGGCTACACCTTC
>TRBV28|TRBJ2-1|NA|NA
CASSRIGHYNEQFF
TGTGCCAGCAGCCGGATCGGACATTACAATGAGCAGTTCTTC
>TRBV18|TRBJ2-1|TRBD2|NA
CASSGRTSGGNEQFF
TGTGCCAGCTCAGGCCGGACTAGCGGGGGTAATGAGCAGTTCTTC
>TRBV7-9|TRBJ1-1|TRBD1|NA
CASSLDQDRAKAFF
TGTGCCAGCAGCTTAGACCAGGACAGGGCAAAAGCTTTCTTT
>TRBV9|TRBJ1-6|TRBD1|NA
CASSALGQGARNSPLHF
TGTGCCAGCAGCGCGCTCGGACAGGGGGCGAGGAATTCACCCCTCCACTTT
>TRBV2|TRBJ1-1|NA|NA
CASSREGENTEAFF
TGTGCCAGCAGCCGAGAGGGGGAGAACACTGAAGCTTTCTTT
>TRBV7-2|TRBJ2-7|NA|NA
CASSPDRGYEQYF
TGTGCCAGCAGCCCTGACAGAGGCTACGAGCAGTACTTC
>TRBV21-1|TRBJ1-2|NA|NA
CASSKATQGIYGYTF
TGTGCCAGCAGCAAAGCTACCCAGGGCATCTATGGCTACACCTTC
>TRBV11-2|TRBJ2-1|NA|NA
CASSSLSGGMYNEQFF
TGTGCCAGCAGCTCCCTTTCAGGGGGGATGTACAATGAGCAGTTCTTC
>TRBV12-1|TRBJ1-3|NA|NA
CASTPTDAQGNTIYF
TGTGCCAGCACCCCGACAGACGCTCAAGGAAACACCATATATTTT
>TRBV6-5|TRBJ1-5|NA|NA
CASSSPGHLHF
TGTGCCAGCAGTTCTCCGGGACACCTACATTTT
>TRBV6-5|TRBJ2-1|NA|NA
CASRGGRENNEQFF
TGTGCCAGCAGAGGGGGGAGGGAGAACAATGAGCAGTTCTTC
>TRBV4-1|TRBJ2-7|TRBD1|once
CASSPLPGQGFEQYF
TGCGCCAGCAGCCCCCTACCGGGACAGGGTTTCGAGCAGTACTTC
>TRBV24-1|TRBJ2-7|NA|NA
CATSDSYRVHEQYF
TGTGCCACCAGTGATTCTTACAGGGTCCACGAGCAGTACTTC
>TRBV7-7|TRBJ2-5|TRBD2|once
CASSLGWGGDQETQYF
TGTGCCAGCAGCTTAGGCTGGGGGGGGGACCAAGAGACCCAGTACTTC
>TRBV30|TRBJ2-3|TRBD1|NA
CAWNWGQGTDTQYF
TGTGCCTGGAACTGGGGACAGGGGACAGATACGCAGTATTTT
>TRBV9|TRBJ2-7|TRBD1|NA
CASSSRTGVEQYF
TGTGCCAGCAGCTCTAGGACAGGGGTCGAGCAGTACTTC
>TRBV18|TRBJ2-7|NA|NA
CASSPGQGLTYEQYF
TGTGCCAGCTCACCGGGGCAGGGCCTCACTTACGAGCAGTACTTC
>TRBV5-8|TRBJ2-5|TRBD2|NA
CASSLTSGGRETQYF
TGTGCCAGCAGCTTGACTAGCGGGGGAAGAGAGACCCAGTACTTC
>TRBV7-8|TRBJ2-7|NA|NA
CASSLGFTGSTYEQYF
TGTGCCAGCAGCTTAGGGTTCACCGGGTCTACCTACGAGCAGTACTTC
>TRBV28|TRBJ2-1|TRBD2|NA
CASSPTSGGSNEQFF
TGTGCCAGCAGTCCAACTAGCGGGGGTTCCAATGAGCAGTTCTTC
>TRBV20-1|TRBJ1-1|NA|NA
CSAPRQGEAFF
TGCAGTGCTCCCCGACAAGGTGAAGCTTTCTTT
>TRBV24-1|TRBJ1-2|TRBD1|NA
CATSGPGTGTYGYTF
TGTGCCACCAGTGGGCCCGGGACAGGGACCTATGGCTACACCTTC
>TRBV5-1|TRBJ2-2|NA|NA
CASRGSQNTGELFF
TGCGCCAGCCGGGGGTCGCAAAACACCGGGGAGCTGTTTTTT
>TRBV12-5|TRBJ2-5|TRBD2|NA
CASGLVVLAGAKETQYF
TGTGCTAGTGGTTTGGTAGTCCTAGCGGGGGCTAAAGAGACCCAGTACTTC
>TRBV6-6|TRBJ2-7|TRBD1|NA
CASSPYGQGASYEQYF
TGTGCCAGCAGTCCATACGGACAGGGGGCATCCTACGAGCAGTACTTC